Listed here is a single TCR beta chain. Then a second PCR, running roughly 7 to 11 cycles, was carried out with a sample-barcoded 5' primer and a J-beta primer mix. Every molecule of cDNA carried a tag from a template-switch adaptor with 12 random nucleotides. TCRdb used MiXCR to reprocess the 5' RACE reads, holding one entry per CDR3 protein. The table has around 1.5 million distinct CDR3 sequences, almost 35% seen once; the top ten hold around 11%. Each donor was a healthy Caucasian individual from Russia, aged about 6 to 100. The data derive from a study of blood T cells in healthy people across ages. CDR1 is MGHDK and CDR2 is SYGVNS in the germline V gene. This CDR3 has 11 residues.

This clonotype originated in a woman between 25 and 40 years old in good health. Sequenced material: blood. J is TRBJ2-5 and V is TRBV25-1; D is undetermined. The DNA end lines up better with TRBJ2-7; the J call may be wrong. CDR3 in amino acids: CASSGQSEQYF. CDR3 in DNA: TGTGCCAGCAGTGGTCAGAGCGAGCAGTACTTC.